These 20 T cell receptor beta chains were sequenced from one sample in a study of CD8 T cells in ankylosing spondylitis. MiXCR, applied by TCRdb to the 5' RACE reads, yields one record per CDR3 protein. The sample holds around 25,000 distinct CDR3 sequences, roughly 13% seen once. What was sequenced was blood. These receptors all come from a male donor with ankylosing spondylitis or in good health (not recorded which).

There are many counts of this clonotype. The rearrangement joins TRBV5-5 to TRBJ2-1; 11 bases agree with TRBD2. The length of the CDR3 is 16 residues. V lost 1 base to trimming and J lost 4 bases; unmatched junction nucleotides: 4. CDR1 and CDR2 from the germline V gene are SGHKS and YYEKEE (reference sequence). CDR3 residues: CASSLFSGRVYNEQFF. CDR3 DNA sequence: TGTGCCAGCAGCTTGTTTAGCGGGAGGGTATACAATGAGCAGTTCTTC. Variable domain in full (rest from reference TRBV5-5 and TRBJ2-1): DAGVTQSPTHLIKTRGQQVTLRCSPISGHKSVSWYQQVLGQGPQFIFQYYEKEERGRGNFPDRFSARQFPNYSSELNVNALLLGDSALYLCASSLFSGRVYNEQFFGPGTRLTVL.

In this sample, this clonotype turned up many times. The rearrangement uses TRBV28 and TRBJ2-7; 9 bases are a match to TRBD1. V trimming: 11 bases; J trimming: 5 bases; junction bases outside the gene matches: 4. Germline V CDR1 and CDR2: MDHEN, SYDVKM. CDR3 length: 11 residues. CDR3 region: CACGDRDEQYF. For the CDR3, the DNA is TGTGCCTGTGGGGACAGGGACGAGCAGTACTTC.

As for this clonotype: This sequence may be a read error, since a much larger clone differs from it by one base. The chain combines TRBV4-3 with TRBJ2-2; 7 bases match TRBD2. V shed 2 bases, J shed 5 bases, and the junction held 5 bases outside the gene matches. This CDR3 contains 15 residues. Germline V gene data show CDR1 as LGHNA and CDR2 as YSLEER. The CDR3 spells CASSQSTGGTGELFF. CDR3 DNA sequence: TGCGCCAGCAGCCAAAGCACGGGAGGAACCGGGGAGCTGTTTTTT.

This chain joins TRBV12-3 or TRBV12-4 and TRBJ2-3; the D is unclear. Trimming removed 5 bases at V and 1 base at J, with 10 bases between. The CDR3 sequence is 14 residues long. CDR3 coding DNA: TGTGCCAGCAGTATCGACGGAGGCACAGATACGCAGTATTTT. This gives the protein CASSIDGGTDTQYF.

V usage is TRBV5-1 and J usage is TRBJ2-4; 7 bases align to TRBD1. This CDR3 region has 16 residues. Losses at the gene ends were 2 bases for V and 4 bases for J; bases not matched to a gene: 9. Per the germline V gene, CDR1 is SGHRS and CDR2 is YFSETQ. DNA for the CDR3: TGCGCCAGCAGCTTTCGGGGAACAGGGGCTAAAAACATTCAGTACTTC. Residues: CASSFRGTGAKNIQYF.

This clonotype was detected only a few times. The V and J genes are TRBV7-9 and TRBJ2-4; TRBD1 is a possible D gene (6 bases). This CDR3 is built from 15 residues. The V end lost 1 base, the J end lost 4 bases, and 11 bases lay between the germline ends. CDR1 and CDR2 from the germline V gene are SEHNR and FQNEAQ (reference sequence). CDR3 DNA: TGTGCCAGCAGCTTAGTAGGGACACCAAAAAACATTCAGTACTTC. Its protein product is CASSLVGTPKNIQYF.

This clonotype has just a few counts. This sequence joins TRBV20-1 and TRBJ1-1; D may be TRBD1 (6 bases). The CDR3 consists of 14 residues. V lost 6 bases, J lost 5 bases, and 19 bases lay in between. Looked up from germline, CDR1 is DFQATT and CDR2 is SNEGSKA (reference sequence). CDR3 amino acids: CSATGPNRATEAFF. The CDR3, as DNA: TGCAGTGCGACCGGTCCCAACAGGGCTACTGAAGCTTTCTTT.

This clonotype came up many times. This chain joins TRBV27 and TRBJ2-1, with a tentative D call TRBD2 (5 bases). Germline V lookup: CDR1 MNHEY, CDR2 SMNVEV (reference sequence). The V end was cut by 7 bases, the J end by 1 base, with 8 bases between. This CDR3 has 13 amino acids. The DNA for the CDR3 is TGTGCCAGCACTAGCTCTTCCTACAATGAGCAGTTCTTC. This sequence encodes CASTSSSYNEQFF.

In this sample, this clonotype turned up many times. V usage is TRBV27 and J usage is TRBJ1-1; a weak D match, TRBD1 (6 bases). Looked up from germline, CDR1 is MNHEY and CDR2 is SMNVEV (reference sequence). This CDR3 is built from 15 residues. V dropped 5 bases and J dropped 1 base, with 14 bases sitting between them. The CDR3 region is CASSPPGQPNTEAFF. For the CDR3, the DNA is TGTGCCAGCAGTCCCCCAGGACAGCCGAACACTGAAGCTTTCTTT.

This clonotype showed up many times. The rearrangement links TRBV7-3 to TRBJ2-2, with D perhaps TRBD2 (5 bases). CDR3 length: 13 residues. Germline CDR1 and CDR2: SGHTA and FQGTGA. The ends were cut back, 8 bases at V and 2 bases at J, with 9 bases in the middle. CDR3 loop: CASALANTGELFF. CDR3 bases: TGTGCCAGCGCCCTAGCTAACACCGGGGAGCTGTTTTTT. Combining the CDR3 with reference TRBV7-3 and TRBJ2-2 gives the whole variable domain GAGVSQTPSNKVTEKGKYVELRCDPISGHTALYWYRQSLGQGPEFLIYFQGTGAADDSGLPNDRFFAVRPEGSVSTLKIQRTERGDSAVYLCASALANTGELFFGEGSRLTVL.

This clonotype appeared a few times. The rearrangement uses TRBV7-9 and TRBJ1-4; a weak D match, TRBD1 (6 bases). The CDR3 runs 16 residues. In germline, CDR1 is SEHNR, CDR2 FQNEAQ (reference sequence). V lost 4 bases, J lost 7 bases, and 19 bases lay in between. The CDR3 DNA follows: TGTGCCAGCAGCTCAAATAGCCCCAGGGGTGGTGAAAAACTGTTTTTT. Translation gives CASSSNSPRGGEKLFF.

The chain recombines TRBV29-1 with TRBJ2-2, with 7 bases aligning to TRBD2. The CDR3 spans 17 residues. CDR1 is SQVTM and CDR2 is ANQGSEA in the germline V gene. The trim removed 7 bases at V and 2 bases at J, leaving 16 bases unmatched. CDR3 in DNA: TGCAGCGCCCACCGGGGTAGCGGGCCCTCAAACACCGGGGAGCTGTTTTTT. Translating gives CSAHRGSGPSNTGELFF.

CDR3 nucleotide sequence: TGTGCCAGCAGTCCCGGTGCAGCGGAAGAGACCCAGTACTTC. Encoded protein: CASSPGAAEETQYF. This rearrangement joins TRBV6-5 to TRBJ2-5, with D maybe TRBD2 (5 bases). The ends were cut back, 5 bases at V and 3 bases at J, with 13 bases in the middle. Germline V gives CDR1 MNHEY, CDR2 SVGAGI. This CDR3 region has 14 residues.

V and J are TRBV10-3 and TRBJ2-1; 13 bases match TRBD2. Germline assignment: CDR1 ENHRY and CDR2 SYGVKD. Unmatched junction bases numbered 14, after V lost 4 bases and J lost 8 bases. The CDR3 totals 18 residues. CDR3 loop: CAISGDRTGTSGKDEQFF. The DNA of the CDR3 is TGTGCCATCAGTGGGGACAGAACCGGGACTAGCGGGAAAGATGAGCAGTTCTTC.

This clonotype was recorded at least ten times. The chain couples TRBV27 to TRBJ2-5, with TRBD1 identical over 8 bases. The V segment lost 5 bases and the J segment 5 bases; nucleotides outside the gene matches: 7. In germline, CDR1 is MNHEY, CDR2 SMNVEV (reference sequence). This CDR3 has 14 residues. The CDR3 DNA reads as TGTGCCAGCAGTCCCTGGACAGGGAGGGAGACCCAGTACTTC. It encodes CASSPWTGRETQYF.

CDR3 DNA: TGTGCCAGCAGTTTATCCCAGTATTACGAGCAGTACGTC. This encodes CASSLSQYYEQYV. The rearrangement uses TRBV28 and TRBJ2-7; D ambiguous. V was clipped by 1 base and J by 4 bases, with 8 bases between them. Germline CDR1 MDHEN, CDR2 SYDVKM. The CDR3 is 13 residues long.

This clonotype was counted many times. The chain combines TRBV5-1 with TRBJ2-1; 9 bases match TRBD2. This CDR3 spans 15 amino acids. J lost 5 bases, V lost 4 bases, and 7 bases had no gene match. Germline loops: CDR1 SGHRS, CDR2 YFSETQ. The CDR3 DNA follows: TGCGCCAGCAGCCATATAGCGGGGGCTAACAATGAGCAGTTCTTC. Protein: CASSHIAGANNEQFF.

This chain links TRBV14 with TRBJ2-7; D is undetermined. Trimming removed 0 bases at V and 0 bases at J, with 9 bases between. Germline V gene data show CDR1 as SGHDN and CDR2 as FVKESK. The CDR3 has 15 amino acids. This CDR3 reads CASSQDPVASYEQYF. In DNA form, the CDR3 reads TGTGCCAGCAGCCAAGACCCAGTAGCCTCCTACGAGCAGTACTTC.

This clonotype showed up many times. V and J are TRBV27 and TRBJ2-3, with unresolved D. This CDR3 has 12 amino acids. Looked up from germline, CDR1 is MNHEY and CDR2 is SMNVEV (reference sequence). The germline V and J ends were trimmed by 3 bases and 3 bases, with 4 bases remaining between them. The CDR3 sequence: CASSLTTDTQYF. DNA for the CDR3: TGTGCCAGCAGTTTGACTACAGATACGCAGTATTTT.

As DNA, the CDR3 is TGTGCCAGCAGTTCCCAGACTAGCGGGAGAAGCTACGAGCAGTACTTC. This translates into CASSSQTSGRSYEQYF. The gene calls are TRBV28 and TRBJ2-7; 12 nucleotides line up with TRBD2. The V gene's germline CDR1 is MDHEN and CDR2 SYDVKM. The CDR3 has 16 residues. After removal of 4 bases from V and 3 bases from J, the junction contained 7 bases not matched to a gene. Combining the CDR3 with reference TRBV28 and TRBJ2-7 gives the whole variable domain DVKVTQSSRYLVKRTGEKVFLECVQDMDHENMFWYRQDPGLGLRLIYFSYDVKMKEKGDIPEGYSVSREKKERFSLILESASTNQTSMYLCASSSQTSGRSYEQYFGPGTRLTVT.